What follows are 30 T cell receptor beta chains derived from one specimen sequenced in a study of blood T cells in healthy people across ages. The second PCR ran 7 to 11 cycles with a sample-barcoded 5' primer and J-beta primers. TCRdb re-derived calls from the 5' RACE reads in MiXCR, one entry per CDR3 protein. The sample carries more than 1,000,000 distinct CDR3 sequences, approximately 26% recorded once. The same specimen was also included in a second study, on T cells of mothers and their children.

Source material: blood. Receptors originate from a girl aged 2-15 years in good health.

This clonotype showed up just a few times. The V and J genes are TRBV12-3 or TRBV12-4 and TRBJ2-3; D is unclear. Trimming left V 5 bases short and J 4 bases short, with 16 bases between. There are 15 residues in the CDR3. The CDR3, as DNA: TGTGCCAGCAGTCTCCAAAGGATAGCAGCAGATACGCAGTATTTT. Amino acid sequence: CASSLQRIAADTQYF.

This chain uses TRBV6-2 or TRBV6-3 with TRBJ2-3; TRBD1 might be the D (5 bases). Trimming took 2 bases from V and 5 from J, leaving 11 bases between them. CDR3 length equals 14 residues. CDR1 and CDR2 (germline): MNHEY, SVGEGT. The CDR3, as DNA: TGTGCCAGCAGTTACGGGGCGATCGGAGATACGCAGTATTTT. It is translated as CASSYGAIGDTQYF.

This clonotype was observed many times. The chain uses TRBV7-2 and TRBJ2-7; the D is unclear. The V end was cut by 2 bases, the J end by 4 bases, with 6 bases between. CDR1 is SGHTA and CDR2 is FQGNSA in the germline V gene. This CDR3 is built from 12 residues. CDR3 in amino acids: CASSLSAYEQYF. The CDR3 region has the DNA TGTGCCAGCAGCTTAAGTGCGTACGAGCAGTACTTC.

This chain connects TRBV28 to TRBJ1-5; 8 bases line up with TRBD1. The CDR3 covers 13 residues. Trimming took 5 bases from V and 5 from J; bases not matched to a gene: 2. Germline V gene sequence: CDR1 MDHEN, CDR2 SYDVKM. The CDR3 DNA reads TGTGCCAGCAGTGACAGGGGTGATCAGCCCCAGCATTTT. It encodes CASSDRGDQPQHF. The whole variable domain, remainder taken from reference TRBV28 and TRBJ1-5, is DVKVTQSSRYLVKRTGEKVFLECVQDMDHENMFWYRQDPGLGLRLIYFSYDVKMKEKGDIPEGYSVSREKKERFSLILESASTNQTSMYLCASSDRGDQPQHFGDGTRLSIL.

V gene TRBV12-3 or TRBV12-4 combines with J gene TRBJ1-2, with D maybe TRBD1 (6 bases). V was clipped by 4 bases and J by 6 bases, with 18 bases between them. CDR3 length equals 15 residues. The CDR3 DNA reads as TGTGCCAGCAGTTACGGCGAGGCAGGGGAGAATGGCTACACCTTC. This encodes CASSYGEAGENGYTF.

This clonotype came up a few times. The chain joins TRBV14 to TRBJ2-1, with D perhaps matching TRBD2 (6 bases). This CDR3 has 13 amino acids. V dropped 5 bases and J dropped 8 bases, with 13 bases sitting between them. The germline V gene has CDR1 SGHDN and CDR2 FVKESK. In DNA form, the CDR3 reads TGTGCCAGCAGCTTCGGGGGAGGAGATGAGCAGTTCTTC. It codes for CASSFGGGDEQFF.

The gene calls are TRBV5-1 and TRBJ2-7; D unresolved. Germline V gene data show CDR1 as SGHRS and CDR2 as YFSETQ. The CDR3 loop spans 14 amino acids. Trimming pared 0 bases from V and 2 bases from J, leaving 9 bases between. CDR3 region: CASSLGQVTYEQYF. CDR3 DNA: TGCGCCAGCAGCTTGGGGCAGGTTACCTACGAGCAGTACTTC. The complete variable domain, with remaining parts taken from reference TRBV5-1 and TRBJ2-7, reads KAGVTQTPRYLIKTRGQQVTLSCSPISGHRSVSWYQQTPGQGLQFLFEYFSETQRNKGNFPGRFSGRQFSNSRSEMNVSTLELGDSALYLCASSLGQVTYEQYFGPGTRLTVT.

In its sample, this clonotype was seen a few times. V and J are TRBV10-1 and TRBJ2-3; the match to TRBD2 covers 8 bases. This CDR3 is built from 14 residues. Germline V gene data show CDR1 as WNHNN and CDR2 as SYGVQD (reference sequence). The V and J ends lost 6 bases and 2 bases, in that order; junction bases with no gene match: 4. Written as DNA, the CDR3 is TGCGCCAGCAGCCAACTAGCGGACACAGATACGCAGTATTTT. Translation gives CASSQLADTDTQYF.

This clonotype was seen only a few times. The chain links TRBV29-1 to TRBJ2-5, with 13 bases aligning to TRBD2. The V segment lost 1 base and the J segment 2 bases; nucleotides outside the gene matches: 16. The CDR3 consists of 20 residues. Germline values: CDR1 SQVTM, CDR2 ANQGSEA. The CDR3 here is CSVEVGLRGTSGEMQETQYF. The CDR3 DNA reads as TGCAGCGTTGAAGTGGGCCTTCGTGGGACTAGCGGGGAAATGCAAGAGACCCAGTACTTC.

The chain links TRBV11-1 to TRBJ2-1; 12 bases agree with TRBD2. The CDR3 runs 20 residues. Trimming removed 1 base from V and 0 bases from J; junction bases left unmatched: 10. Germline loops: CDR1 SGHAT, CDR2 FQDESV (reference sequence). CDR3 coding DNA: TGTGCCAGCAGCTTAGTCCCGGGACTAGCGGGTGTCGGCTCCTACAATGAGCAGTTCTTC. Residues: CASSLVPGLAGVGSYNEQFF. The whole variable domain, filled in from reference TRBV11-1 and TRBJ2-1, reads EAEVAQSPRYKITEKSQAVAFWCDPISGHATLYWYRQILGQGPELLVQFQDESVVDDSQLPKDRFSAERLKGVDSTLKIQPAELGDSAMYLCASSLVPGLAGVGSYNEQFFGPGTRLTVL.

This clonotype was found a few times. The DNA for the CDR3 is TGTGCCACCAGTGATTCTGGGGGGATAACCTATGGCTACACCTTC. Its protein product is CATSDSGGITYGYTF. The chain couples TRBV24-1 to TRBJ1-2; the D gene is possibly TRBD1 (5 bases). This CDR3 has 15 amino acids. Trimming pared 2 bases from V and 4 bases from J, leaving 13 bases between. Looked up from germline, CDR1 is KGHDR and CDR2 is SFDVKD.

Ten or more counts support this clonotype. The chain joins TRBV6-4 to TRBJ2-3; 7 bases align to TRBD2. The CDR3 is 15 amino acids. The J segment lost 2 bases and the V segment lost 3 bases, leaving 5 bases of the junction unmatched. Germline V gene data show CDR1 as MRHNA and CDR2 as SNTAGT. CDR3 nucleotide sequence: TGTGCCAGCAGTGAAAGAGCGGGATCCACAGATACGCAGTATTTT. Its protein product is CASSERAGSTDTQYF.

This clonotype was picked up a small number of times. The chain employs TRBV4-1 and TRBJ2-3; D unresolved. The CDR3 is 13 residues long. V lost 2 bases and J lost 4, with 7 bases in between. The germline CDR1 and CDR2 sequences are MGHRA and YSYEKL. The CDR3 DNA reads as TGCGCCAGCAGCCAATTGGTCCCAGATACGCAGTATTTT. Protein sequence: CASSQLVPDTQYF.

This clonotype has more than one count but fewer than ten. This sequence joins TRBV20-1 and TRBJ2-7; D not resolved. Matching the DNA end better, TRBJ2-5 makes the J call doubtful. The CDR3 spans 13 residues. Germline V gene data show CDR1 as DFQATT and CDR2 as SNEGSKA (reference sequence). CDR3 amino acids: CSARDPSPGTQYF. The CDR3 bases are TGCAGTGCTAGAGACCCCTCCCCGGGGACCCAGTACTTC.

This chain links TRBV20-1 with TRBJ1-1; 9 bases map to TRBD1. Losses at the gene ends were 6 bases for V and 4 bases for J; bases not matched to a gene: 15. CDR1 is DFQATT and CDR2 is SNEGSKA in the germline V gene (reference sequence). The CDR3 extends over 16 amino acids. CDR3 loop: CSAQSGTGISLTEAFF. The CDR3 DNA is TGCAGTGCCCAAAGCGGGACAGGGATTTCCCTCACTGAAGCTTTCTTT.

V and J are TRBV4-1 and TRBJ2-1; the match to TRBD1 covers 7 bases. CDR3 size: 16 residues. Germline CDR1 is MGHRA and CDR2 is YSYEKL. The junction had 8 bases not matched to a gene; V was cut back by 3 bases and J by 3 bases. CDR3 residues: CASSQLGQRLYNEQFF. CDR3 nucleotides: TGCGCCAGCAGCCAGCTGGGACAGCGACTCTACAATGAGCAGTTCTTC.

The gene calls are TRBV11-2 and TRBJ1-4; a possible D gene is TRBD1 (5 bases). Trimming shortened V by 6 bases and J by 5 bases, and 13 bases separated the two germline ends. CDR1 and CDR2 (germline): SGHAT, FQNNGV. This CDR3 contains 14 residues. The CDR3: CASRRSGGNEKLFF. The CDR3, as DNA: TGTGCCAGCAGGCGAAGCGGGGGGAATGAAAAACTGTTTTTT.

The rearrangement joins TRBV4-1 to TRBJ1-3; D unresolved. The CDR3 has 17 amino acids. V shed 1 base and J shed 2 bases, with 15 bases lying between them. Germline CDR1 is MGHRA and CDR2 is YSYEKL. This CDR3 is CASSQVEYLSAGNTIYF. CDR3 sequence (DNA): TGCGCCAGCAGCCAAGTGGAGTATCTTTCTGCTGGAAACACCATATATTTT.

V gene TRBV4-2 combines with J gene TRBJ2-1; D is perhaps TRBD2 (6 bases). Trimming shortened V by 1 base and J by 5 bases, and 12 bases separated the two germline ends. The CDR3 spans 15 residues. Germline CDR1 LGHNA, CDR2 YNFKEQ. The CDR3: CASSQGGLTNNEQFF. DNA of the CDR3: TGTGCCAGCAGCCAAGGGGGACTTACCAACAATGAGCAGTTCTTC.

This chain links TRBV20-1 with TRBJ1-2, with D uncertain. V lost 1 base to trimming and J lost 0 bases, with 3 bases between them. Per germline, CDR1 DFQATT and CDR2 SNEGSKA (reference sequence). The CDR3 runs 12 residues. The CDR3 sequence: CSARAPNYGYTF. DNA of the CDR3: TGCAGTGCTAGAGCTCCTAACTATGGCTACACCTTC.

This rearrangement joins TRBV29-1 to TRBJ2-7; D unresolved. CDR1 is SQVTM, CDR2 ANQGSEA, per germline. This CDR3 is built from 10 residues. Trimming took off 2 bases at V and 6 bases at J, with 5 bases between the two ends. Written as DNA, the CDR3 is TGCAGCGTTGAATCAACCGAGCAGTACTTC. Amino acids: CSVESTEQYF.

This clonotype turned up a few times. The CDR3 spells CASTRVDSEAFF. The CDR3 DNA reads as TGTGCCAGCACCAGGGTCGACTCTGAAGCTTTCTTT. The chain employs TRBV2 and TRBJ1-1, with a weak D call TRBD1 (5 bases). The germline CDR1 and CDR2 sequences are SNHLY and FYNNEI. This CDR3 has 12 amino acids. V lost 7 bases, J lost 6 bases, and 12 bases lay in between.

V usage is TRBV15 and J usage is TRBJ2-6; TRBD1 matches at 8 bases. This CDR3 has 16 amino acids. After removal of 5 bases from V and 0 bases from J, the junction contained 3 bases not matched to a gene. The germline V gene has CDR1 LNHNV and CDR2 YYDKDF (reference sequence). CDR3 loop: CATSGDRPSGANVLTF. DNA of the CDR3: TGTGCCACCAGCGGGGACAGGCCCTCTGGGGCCAACGTCCTGACTTTC.

This clonotype was counted a few times. This chain uses TRBV7-2 with TRBJ2-5, with TRBD2 identical over 9 bases. TRBJ2-1 matches the DNA end more closely, so the J call is doubtful. Germline V gene lookup returns CDR1 SGHTA and CDR2 FQGNSA. This CDR3 has 18 residues. The CDR3 nucleotides are TGTGCCAGCAGCTTAGCGCATATAGGACTAGCGACCCTCAATGAGCAGTTCTTC. The encoded protein is CASSLAHIGLATLNEQFF.

The V call is TRBV7-3, the J call TRBJ2-3; D gene ambiguous. CDR3 length equals 15 residues. V was cut by 6 bases and J by 7 bases, with 20 bases left in between. Germline assignment: CDR1 SGHTA and CDR2 FQGTGA. The CDR3 loop reads CASSYGSLSPNTQYF. The CDR3 DNA reads as TGTGCCAGCAGTTATGGATCCCTTTCCCCCAATACGCAGTATTTT.

This clonotype was observed a handful of times. The chain couples TRBV29-1 to TRBJ2-5; D possibly matches TRBD1 or TRBD2 (5 bases each). V was shortened by 6 bases and J by 2 bases, with 13 bases between the two germline ends. Germline-derived CDR1 and CDR2 are SQVTM and ANQGSEA. There are 13 residues in the CDR3. The DNA of the CDR3 is TGCAGCGTCCCGGGACGAACACAAGAGACCCAGTACTTC. Translated, it gives CSVPGRTQETQYF.

This clonotype was detected a few times. This chain joins TRBV29-1 and TRBJ2-3; a possible D gene is TRBD1 (6 bases). Deletions cut 6 bases from V and 6 bases from J, with 40 bases between. CDR1 and CDR2 from the germline V gene are SQVTM and ANQGSEA. This CDR3 is 21 amino acids long. CDR3 sequence reads: CSVRGVSGLFVRDGQMDTQYF. CDR3 DNA: TGCAGCGTCCGAGGGGTCTCGGGTTTATTTGTCCGGGACGGACAGATGGATACGCAGTATTTT.

The J gene is TRBJ2-1, the V gene TRBV7-3; D is possibly TRBD1 or TRBD2 (5 bases each). The CDR3 extends over 15 amino acids. Germline V gene sequence: CDR1 SGHTA, CDR2 FQGTGA. Trimming stripped 1 base from V and 8 bases from J, with 15 bases between. In DNA form, the CDR3 reads TGTGCCAGCAGCTTAATGGGGGACCCTTCGCATGAGCAGTTCTTC. It is translated as CASSLMGDPSHEQFF.

The chain carries TRBV7-6 and TRBJ2-5, with TRBD1 as a possible D gene (7 bases). Germline CDR1 is SGHVS and CDR2 is FNYEAQ. The CDR3 length is 15 residues. Trimming stripped 1 base from V and 5 bases from J, with 14 bases between. The CDR3 loop reads CASSLGQGGKETQYF. CDR3 nucleotide sequence: TGTGCCAGCAGCTTAGGGCAGGGGGGCAAGGAGACCCAGTACTTC.

This clonotype was seen more than once but under ten times. The rearrangement joins TRBV10-3 to TRBJ2-2, with D uncertain. V gave up 0 bases and J gave up 1 base, with 6 bases separating them. The CDR3 is 15 residues long. CDR1 ENHRY and CDR2 SYGVKD come from the germline V gene. The CDR3 here is CAISESEGNTGELFF. The CDR3 DNA reads TGTGCCATCAGTGAGTCGGAAGGGAACACCGGGGAGCTGTTTTTT.